These 25 T cell receptor beta chains originate from one sample sequenced in a study of blood T cells in healthy people across ages. Through a sample-barcoded 5' primer and a J-beta primer mix, a second PCR was run for roughly 7 to 12 cycles. TCRdb processed the 5' RACE reads anew with MiXCR; each CDR3 protein has one entry. The sample consists of around 900,000 distinct CDR3 sequences, roughly half of them appearing once. What was sequenced was blood. The receptors originated from a woman in her sixties or seventies in good health.

This clonotype was seen only a few times. A much larger clone differs by one base, so this may be a read error. The chain is built from TRBV12-3 or TRBV12-4 and TRBJ2-5, with 7 bases identical to TRBD2. Trimming took 1 base from V and 5 from J; bases not matched to a gene: 10. This CDR3 has 16 amino acids. CDR3 amino acids: CASSLGAGRAAETQYF. The CDR3 bases are TGTGCCAGCAGTTTAGGAGCAGGGAGGGCCGCGGAGACCCAGTACTTC.

The V call is TRBV20-1, the J call TRBJ2-7, with 7 positions matching TRBD1. V gave up 3 bases and J gave up 7 bases; unmatched junction bases: 6. This CDR3 has 12 amino acids. Germline V CDR1 and CDR2: DFQATT, SNEGSKA (reference sequence). In nucleotides, the CDR3 is TGCAGTGCTAGTACAGGGGCATGGGAGCAGTACTTC. This sequence encodes CSASTGAWEQYF.

V and J are TRBV4-1 and TRBJ1-2, with 7 nucleotides matching TRBD1. This CDR3 region has 16 residues. Germline lookup yields CDR1 MGHRA and CDR2 YSYEKL. The junction had 13 bases not matched to a gene; V was cut back by 3 bases and J by 6 bases. This CDR3 is CASSQGPTGVRDGYTF. In nucleotides, the CDR3 is TGCGCCAGCAGCCAGGGCCCCACAGGGGTACGAGATGGCTACACCTTC.

The V gene is TRBV7-8, the J gene TRBJ2-3; D unresolved. The V end was cut by 5 bases, the J end by 2 bases, with 14 bases between. The CDR3 totals 15 residues. The germline CDR1 and CDR2 sequences are SGHVS and FQNEAQ. The CDR3 sequence is CASSPPLVITDTQYF. The CDR3 nucleotides are TGTGCCAGCAGCCCGCCCCTAGTGATCACAGATACGCAGTATTTT.

The chain recombines TRBV30 with TRBJ2-3, with TRBD2 matching over 9 bases. The trim removed 5 bases at V and 0 bases at J, leaving 3 bases unmatched. Germline lookup yields CDR1 GTSNPN and CDR2 SVGIG (reference sequence). The CDR3 sequence is 14 residues long. The CDR3 nucleotides are TGTGCCTGGCGACTAGCGGATAGCACAGATACGCAGTATTTT. Its protein is CAWRLADSTDTQYF.

There are a few counts of this clonotype. The chain carries TRBV4-1 and TRBJ2-6; D is unresolved. Germline assignment: CDR1 MGHRA and CDR2 YSYEKL. This CDR3 spans 17 amino acids. V was clipped by 4 bases and J by 1 base, with 14 bases between them. The CDR3 bases are TGCGCCAGCAGCCGCGGATCGGCCAATTCTGGGGCCAACGTCCTGACTTTC. This translates into CASSRGSANSGANVLTF.

The sample holds one count of this clonotype. V usage is TRBV9 and J usage is TRBJ1-4; D perhaps matches TRBD1 (5 bases). From germline, CDR1 is SGDLS and CDR2 YYNGEE. This CDR3 is built from 13 residues. V lost 7 bases and J lost 10, with 17 bases in between. This chain's CDR3 is CASGGLIGRKLFF. The CDR3 DNA sequence: TGTGCCAGCGGGGGACTCATTGGACGAAAACTGTTTTTT.

The chain recombines TRBV4-1 with TRBJ2-7; D is possibly TRBD1 or TRBD2 (5 bases each). The V and J ends lost 0 bases and 2 bases respectively, with 26 bases between them. Germline loops: CDR1 MGHRA, CDR2 YSYEKL. The CDR3 has 20 residues. CDR3 amino acids: CASSQDRFFRRRDDTYEQYF. The CDR3 DNA sequence: TGCGCCAGCAGCCAAGACCGTTTTTTCCGCCGTCGGGACGATACCTACGAGCAGTACTTC.

This rearrangement joins TRBV4-1 to TRBJ2-1; 9 nucleotides line up with TRBD2. Trimming took 1 base from V and 9 from J; bases not matched to a gene: 10. CDR3 length: 16 amino acids. Germline assignment: CDR1 MGHRA and CDR2 YSYEKL. Written as DNA, the CDR3 is TGCGCCAGCAGCCAAGCCCCGGGACTAGCCGGGAGTGAGCAGTTCTTC. Translating it yields CASSQAPGLAGSEQFF.

V gene TRBV14 combines with J gene TRBJ2-4; D is uncertain. The V and J ends lost 1 base and 9 bases respectively, with 7 bases between them. Germline CDR1 is SGHDN and CDR2 is FVKESK. CDR3 length: 12 residues. The CDR3 reads CASSQAGRIQYF. The CDR3 DNA follows: TGTGCCAGCAGCCAAGCGGGTCGCATTCAGTACTTC.

The chain links TRBV6-6 to TRBJ2-5, with TRBD1 identical over 9 bases. The DNA end lines up better with TRBJ2-7; the J call may be wrong. Per the germline V gene, CDR1 is MNHNY and CDR2 is SVGAGI (reference sequence). This CDR3 is 15 amino acids long. The CDR3 nucleotides are TGTGCCAGCAGTTCTTACAGGGGGCGCGGGTACGAGCAGTACTTC. This translates into CASSSYRGRGYEQYF.

This clonotype was seen once. This chain uses TRBV6-2 or TRBV6-3 with TRBJ2-5; no reliable D call. The CDR3 sequence is 16 residues long. Germline CDR1 and CDR2: MNHEY and SVGEGT. Deletions cut 7 bases from V and 0 bases from J, with 18 bases between. CDR3 residues: CASNNLTGLDQETQYF. CDR3 DNA sequence: TGTGCCAGCAACAACCTGACTGGTCTGGACCAAGAGACCCAGTACTTC.

This clonotype showed up many times. The J gene is TRBJ2-3, the V gene TRBV12-3 or TRBV12-4; D remains ambiguous. The CDR3 extends over 13 amino acids. V shed 4 bases and J shed 9 bases, with 14 bases lying between them. The CDR3 coding sequence is TGTGCCAGCAGTTCCTCTACCGCGTACACGCAGTATTTT. Amino acid sequence: CASSSSTAYTQYF.

This clonotype has just a few counts. The chain combines TRBV6-5 with TRBJ2-7; D may be TRBD1 or TRBD2 (5 bases each). The V and J ends lost 7 bases and 1 base respectively, with 14 bases between them. The germline CDR1 and CDR2 sequences are MNHEY and SVGAGI. This CDR3 is built from 14 residues. CDR3 DNA: TGTGCCAGCATCAACACTGGGGGATCCTACGAGCAGTACTTC. Translated, it gives CASINTGGSYEQYF.

The chain recombines TRBV15 with TRBJ1-3; D call uncertain. V was clipped by 3 bases and J by 2 bases, with 11 bases between them. This CDR3 has 15 amino acids. The V gene's germline CDR1 is LNHNV and CDR2 YYDKDF (reference sequence). The CDR3, as DNA: TGTGCCACCAGCAGGGAGGTGAGCCCTGGAAACACCATATATTTT. Protein: CATSREVSPGNTIYF.

The genes are TRBV4-1 and TRBJ2-5, with D unclear. Trimming left V 0 bases short and J 11 bases short, with 16 bases between. There are 14 residues in the CDR3. In germline, CDR1 is MGHRA, CDR2 YSYEKL. CDR3 sequence (DNA): TGCGCCAGCAGCCAAGATTCGGCGAGTCTAGGGCAGTACTTC. It yields the protein CASSQDSASLGQYF.

The CDR3 DNA follows: TGTGCCAGCAGCCAATTCCAGGGGAGGAGCACTGAAGCTTTCTTT. This translates into CASSQFQGRSTEAFF. This chain connects TRBV14 to TRBJ1-1, with a tentative D call TRBD1 (6 bases). V was cut by 2 bases and J by 4 bases, with 14 bases left in between. The CDR3 contains 15 residues. The V gene's germline CDR1 is SGHDN and CDR2 FVKESK.

The J gene is TRBJ2-3, the V gene TRBV29-1; weak D call: TRBD2 (5 bases). This CDR3 comprises 17 residues. V was pared by 0 bases and J by 0 bases, with 16 bases between. Germline lookup yields CDR1 SQVTM and CDR2 ANQGSEA. The CDR3 bases are TGCAGCGTTGAAGATCCTAGCCCTAAGGTCAGCACAGATACGCAGTATTTT. Translation: CSVEDPSPKVSTDTQYF.

This rearrangement joins TRBV20-1 to TRBJ1-5; tentative D call: TRBD1 (5 bases). The V gene lost 3 bases and the J gene lost 1 base, with 7 bases spanning the gap. This CDR3 is built from 13 residues. Germline values: CDR1 DFQATT, CDR2 SNEGSKA (reference sequence). CDR3 sequence: CSARGGSNQPQHF. The CDR3 DNA reads as TGCAGTGCTAGGGGGGGAAGCAATCAGCCCCAGCATTTT.

This clonotype showed up just once. The rearrangement links TRBV20-1 to TRBJ2-3, with D hard to call. Trimming removed 7 bases from V and 4 bases from J, with 9 bases in between. The CDR3 has 11 residues. CDR1 is DFQATT and CDR2 is SNEGSKA in the germline V gene (reference sequence). CDR3 DNA sequence: TGCAGTGTCCAAACACCAGATACGCAGTATTTT. This sequence encodes CSVQTPDTQYF.

The rearrangement uses TRBV4-1 and TRBJ1-2; D gene unclear. Germline loops: CDR1 MGHRA, CDR2 YSYEKL. V dropped 2 bases and J dropped 2 bases, with 12 bases sitting between them. CDR3 length: 15 amino acids. This CDR3 is CASSQSSGTNYGYTF. The CDR3 DNA sequence: TGCGCCAGCAGCCAATCGAGCGGCACCAACTATGGCTACACCTTC.

J is TRBJ1-5 and V is TRBV27; weak D call: TRBD1 (6 bases). This CDR3 has 14 amino acids. The V and J ends lost 9 bases and 1 base respectively, with 13 bases between them. Germline V gene data show CDR1 as MNHEY and CDR2 as SMNVEV (reference sequence). CDR3 residues: CASRGGFSNQPQHF. As DNA, the CDR3 is TGTGCCAGTCGGGGGGGCTTCAGCAATCAGCCCCAGCATTTT.

This rearrangement joins TRBV28 to TRBJ2-1; 8 nucleotides align to TRBD1. Germline V CDR1 and CDR2: MDHEN, SYDVKM. This CDR3 comprises 16 residues. The V gene end was trimmed by 6 bases and the J gene end by 0 bases; junction bases not matched to a gene: 7. The CDR3 nucleotides are TGTGCCAGCAGAGCAGGGGGCGCGGGCTCCTACAATGAGCAGTTCTTC. As protein: CASRAGGAGSYNEQFF.

The J gene is TRBJ2-7, the V gene TRBV18; TRBD2 is a possible D gene (6 bases). CDR1 is KGHSH and CDR2 is LQKENI in the germline V gene. V lost 3 bases, J lost 3 bases, and 9 bases lay in between. CDR3 size: 13 residues. CDR3 sequence reads: CASSPEGIYEQYF. CDR3 coding DNA: TGTGCCAGCTCACCGGAGGGGATCTACGAGCAGTACTTC.

This clonotype was seen a single time. The genes are TRBV12-3 or TRBV12-4 and TRBJ2-3, with D tentatively TRBD1 or TRBD2 (5 bases each). This CDR3 contains 17 residues. V was cut by 5 bases and J by 1 base, with 19 bases left in between. CDR3 sequence reads: CASSGTQGALGTDTQYF. For the CDR3, the DNA is TGTGCCAGCAGTGGGACCCAGGGTGCCCTTGGCACAGATACGCAGTATTTT.